The 16 T cell receptor beta chains below all came from one sample that was sequenced in a study of spatial heterogeneity in lung cancer. The time point was: sample taken at primary tumor resection. Each CDR3 protein gets one entry after TCRdb re-called the 5' RACE reads with MiXCR. This table has tens of thousands of distinct CDR3 sequences, over 4.5% appearing once. The sequenced sample was PBMCs, obtained at surgery. Every receptor here comes from a male donor with early-stage non-small cell lung cancer.

This clonotype was detected many times. The genes are TRBV7-9 and TRBJ1-6; D remains ambiguous. The CDR3 runs to 13 residues. CDR1 is SEHNR, CDR2 FQNEAQ, per germline (reference sequence). V gave up 0 bases and J gave up 9 bases, with 6 bases separating them. In DNA, the CDR3 is TGTGCCAGCAGCTTAGCTGACCTTTCACCCCTCCACTTT. This translates into CASSLADLSPLHF. Full variable domain (rest looked up from reference TRBV7-9 and TRBJ1-6): DTGVSQNPRHKITKRGQNVTFRCDPISEHNRLYWYRQTLGQGPEFLTYFQNEAQLEKSRLLSDRFSAERPKGSFSTLEIQRTEQGDSAMYLCASSLADLSPLHFGNGTRLTVT.

In its sample, this clonotype was seen many times. J is TRBJ1-2 and V is TRBV10-3; 10 nucleotides line up with TRBD1. CDR1 and CDR2 (germline): ENHRY, SYGVKD. The CDR3 runs 13 residues. V lost 7 bases, J lost 8 bases, and 7 bases stayed unmatched. CDR3 DNA: TGTGCCATCACGATGGGACAGGGGTTCGGCTACACCTTC. It codes for CAITMGQGFGYTF.

This clonotype was seen ten or more times. The J gene is TRBJ2-2, the V gene TRBV7-6; D is uncertain. Per germline, CDR1 SGHVS and CDR2 FNYEAQ. V dropped 3 bases and J dropped 0 bases, with 11 bases sitting between them. The CDR3 totals 16 residues. CDR3 coding DNA: TGTGCCAGCAGCTTGCTACCTCTAGCGAACACCGGGGAGCTGTTTTTT. Translating gives CASSLLPLANTGELFF.

This clonotype was counted at least ten times. The V gene is TRBV28, the J gene TRBJ1-3; 7 bases agree with TRBD1. Germline lookup yields CDR1 MDHEN and CDR2 SYDVKM. The CDR3 has 17 amino acids. With 6 bases clipped from V and 0 bases from J, the junction kept 11 bases outside the gene matches. CDR3: CASSPMQGDYSGNTIYF. In DNA, the CDR3 is TGTGCCAGCAGCCCTATGCAGGGGGATTACTCTGGAAACACCATATATTTT.

This clonotype was seen many times. V and J are TRBV5-4 and TRBJ2-2; 7 positions agree with TRBD1. CDR3 length: 16 residues. The V and J ends lost 3 bases and 3 bases, in that order; junction bases with no gene match: 8. Looked up from germline, CDR1 is SGHNT and CDR2 is YYREEE (reference sequence). CDR3 loop: CASSSGTDPDTGELFF. Here the CDR3 DNA reads TGTGCCAGCAGCTCGGGGACAGACCCGGACACCGGGGAGCTGTTTTTT. Full variable domain (rest looked up from reference TRBV5-4 and TRBJ2-2): ETGVTQSPTHLIKTRGQQVTLRCSSQSGHNTVSWYQQALGQGPQFIFQYYREEENGRGNFPPRFSGLQFPNYSSELNVNALELDDSALYLCASSSGTDPDTGELFFGEGSRLTVL.

This clonotype was seen repeatedly, ten times or more. The rearrangement uses TRBV6-6 and TRBJ2-7, with TRBD2 identical over 12 bases. The V and J ends lost 6 bases and 1 base, in that order; junction bases with no gene match: 4. This CDR3 contains 15 residues. From germline, CDR1 is MNHNY and CDR2 SVGAGI (reference sequence). CDR3 sequence (DNA): TGTGCCAGCAGCAGGACTAGCGGGGAATCCTACGAGCAGTACTTC. As protein: CASSRTSGESYEQYF.

There are many counts of this clonotype. This chain links TRBV7-2 with TRBJ2-5; 7 nucleotides agree with TRBD2. This CDR3 is built from 14 residues. Germline-derived CDR1 and CDR2 are SGHTA and FQGNSA. V lost 5 bases to trimming and J lost 5 bases; unmatched junction nucleotides: 8. Here the CDR3 reads CASSPQAGVETQYF. DNA for the CDR3: TGTGCCAGCAGCCCCCAGGCGGGAGTGGAGACCCAGTACTTC.

This clonotype was found many times. The rearrangement links TRBV6-2 or TRBV6-3 to TRBJ1-5; 7 nucleotides match TRBD1. CDR1 is MNHEY and CDR2 is SVGEGT in the germline V gene. J lost 11 bases, V lost 6 bases, and 7 bases had no gene match. The CDR3 has 12 amino acids. The CDR3 is CASRSDRAAQHF. The CDR3, as DNA: TGTGCCAGCAGGAGTGACAGGGCGGCCCAGCATTTT.

This clonotype showed up many times. V gene TRBV20-1 combines with J gene TRBJ1-4; D possibly corresponds to TRBD1 (6 bases). CDR1 and CDR2 (germline): DFQATT, SNEGSKA (reference sequence). This CDR3 has 13 residues. V was shortened by 2 bases and J by 7 bases, with 11 bases between the two germline ends. The CDR3 spells CSARTGFGEKLFF. The DNA of the CDR3 is TGCAGTGCTAGAACAGGGTTTGGTGAAAAACTGTTTTTT.

This clonotype was seen at least ten times. The chain employs TRBV19 and TRBJ2-2, with 7 positions matching TRBD2. The junction had 6 bases not matched to a gene; V was cut back by 5 bases and J by 6 bases. Germline V CDR1 and CDR2: LNHDA, SQIVND (reference sequence). The CDR3 has 14 residues. This chain's CDR3 is CASSWGGSAGELFF. In nucleotides, the CDR3 is TGTGCCAGTAGTTGGGGCGGGAGCGCCGGGGAGCTGTTTTTT.

There are many counts of this clonotype. The rearrangement uses TRBV4-3 and TRBJ2-7; D is uncertain. V was cut by 1 base and J by 3 bases, with 10 bases left in between. Germline CDR1 reads LGHNA; CDR2 reads YSLEER. The CDR3 length is 14 residues. The CDR3 loop is CASSQAPVGYEQYF. The CDR3 DNA reads as TGCGCCAGCAGCCAAGCCCCGGTTGGCTACGAGCAGTACTTC.

In its sample, this clonotype was seen a few times. V gene TRBV20-1 combines with J gene TRBJ1-4; D unresolved. Deletions cut 3 bases from V and 8 bases from J, with 16 bases between. The germline CDR1 and CDR2 sequences are DFQATT and SNEGSKA (reference sequence). The CDR3 spans 14 residues. The CDR3 loop reads CSASTALGSEKLFF. CDR3 DNA: TGCAGTGCTAGTACCGCTCTCGGGAGCGAAAAACTGTTTTTT.

There are many counts of this clonotype. The V gene is TRBV19, the J gene TRBJ2-7; 9 nucleotides agree with TRBD1. The CDR3 is 16 amino acids. Germline lookup yields CDR1 LNHDA and CDR2 SQIVND (reference sequence). Trimming took 5 bases from V and 4 from J; bases not matched to a gene: 12. The DNA of the CDR3 is TGTGCCAGTAGTCCAACTCGGACAGGGGCGAAATACGAGCAGTACTTC. Its protein is CASSPTRTGAKYEQYF. The full variable domain, with the rest looked up from reference TRBV19 and TRBJ2-7, is DGGITQSPKYLFRKEGQNVTLSCEQNLNHDAMYWYRQDPGQGLRLIYYSQIVNDFQKGDIAEGYSVSREKKESFPLTVTSAQKNPTAFYLCASSPTRTGAKYEQYFGPGTRLTVT.

The table lists this clonotype with many counts. The J gene is TRBJ1-5, the V gene TRBV20-1, with TRBD1 identical over 7 bases. The CDR3 covers 15 residues. Per the germline V gene, CDR1 is DFQATT and CDR2 is SNEGSKA (reference sequence). V was pared by 5 bases and J by 2 bases, with 9 bases of the junction left unmatched. The CDR3 DNA sequence: TGCAGTGCTTACAGACAGGGATCGGGCAATCAGCCCCAGCATTTT. This codes for CSAYRQGSGNQPQHF.

This clonotype has at least ten counts. Here the CDR3 reads CASSRRGREQYF. For the CDR3, the DNA is TGTGCCAGCAGCCGAAGGGGGCGCGAGCAGTACTTC. The chain has TRBV6-6 and TRBJ2-7; 7 nucleotides match TRBD1. Trimming cost V 6 bases and J 6 bases; bases outside gene matches: 5. The CDR3 is 12 residues long. The germline V gene encodes CDR1 MNHNY and CDR2 SVGAGI (reference sequence).

This clonotype was seen ten or more times. The chain is built from TRBV20-1 and TRBJ2-7; D is possibly TRBD2 (6 bases). The V and J ends lost 2 bases and 0 bases respectively, with 14 bases between them. Per the germline V gene, CDR1 is DFQATT and CDR2 is SNEGSKA (reference sequence). CDR3 length: 15 residues. The CDR3 protein is CSARYYDSGSYEQYF. In DNA, the CDR3 is TGCAGTGCTAGATACTATGATAGCGGCTCCTACGAGCAGTACTTC.